This entry lists 30 T cell receptor beta chains sequenced from one sample in a study of molecular identifiers for immune sequencing clone quantification. TCRdb re-called the PCR reads with MiXCR, one entry per CDR3 protein. The sample records nearly 650,000 distinct CDR3 sequences, about 25% being singletons. The sample consisted of naive CD8+ T cells from blood, with Jurkat cell RNA spiked in. The subset here: FACS-sorted CD8+CD4-CCR7+CD45RA+ naive T cells. These receptors were collected from a human donor in good health. Some libraries in this study had Jurkat cell RNA spiked in.

The chain uses TRBV4-3 and TRBJ2-2; possibly TRBD1 or TRBD2 for D (5 bases each). Germline values: CDR1 LGHNA, CDR2 YSLEER. V lost 1 base and J 7 bases, leaving 7 bases between the germline ends. The CDR3 is 13 amino acids. The chain's CDR3 is CASSQGGGGELFF. CDR3 in DNA: TGCGCCAGCAGCCAAGGTGGGGGCGGGGAGCTGTTTTTT.

V gene TRBV12-3 or TRBV12-4 combines with J gene TRBJ2-3; 12 nucleotides line up with TRBD2. V shed 5 bases, J shed 2 bases, and the junction held 17 bases outside the gene matches. CDR3 size: 20 residues. The CDR3 protein is CASSDSSGGDPLTLTDTQYF. CDR3 nucleotide sequence: TGTGCCAGCAGTGACTCTAGCGGGGGGGACCCCTTGACCCTCACAGATACGCAGTATTTT.

This clonotype has a count of ten or more. This chain uses TRBV4-3 with TRBJ1-3; D gene unclear. This CDR3 spans 16 amino acids. Germline CDR1 LGHNA, CDR2 YSLEER. V was trimmed by 0 bases and J by 0 bases, leaving 9 bases between them. The CDR3 region is CASSQEAMGSGNTIYF. The CDR3 nucleotides are TGCGCCAGCAGCCAAGAAGCCATGGGCTCTGGAAACACCATATATTTT.

Many counts were recorded for this clonotype. The V and J genes are TRBV9 and TRBJ2-2; a possible D gene is TRBD2 (6 bases). CDR1 and CDR2 (germline): SGDLS, YYNGEE. CDR3 length equals 16 residues. V was clipped by 0 bases and J by 4 bases, with 13 bases between them. The CDR3 spells CASSVEGGDITGELFF. For the CDR3, the DNA is TGTGCCAGCAGCGTAGAAGGAGGGGATATCACCGGGGAGCTGTTTTTT.

In this sample, this clonotype turned up a few times. The rearrangement joins TRBV21-1 to TRBJ2-1; TRBD1 is the table's D call, not checked against the DNA. TRBV21-1 is shown as a pseudogene. This CDR3 region has 16 residues. CDR3 residues: CASSNGPPLNYNEQFF. CDR3 nucleotide sequence: TGTGCCAGCAGCAACGGACCCCCTCTTAATTACAATGAGCAGTTCTTC.

This clonotype was seen more than once but under ten times. The chain joins TRBV2 to TRBJ1-2; 10 bases are shared with TRBD1. Germline V gene lookup returns CDR1 SNHLY and CDR2 FYNNEI. Losses at the gene ends were 3 bases for V and 2 bases for J; bases not matched to a gene: 3. The CDR3 loop spans 15 amino acids. DNA of the CDR3: TGTGCCAGCAGTGAGACGACAGGGGGCAACTATGGCTACACCTTC. Residues: CASSETTGGNYGYTF.

This clonotype came up many times. J is TRBJ2-7 and V is TRBV30; unclear D gene. The germline gives CDR1 GTSNPN, CDR2 SVGIG (reference sequence). The CDR3 extends over 12 amino acids. V was cut by 0 bases and J by 3 bases, with 6 bases left in between. The CDR3 reads CAWSVFSYEQYF. CDR3 bases: TGTGCCTGGAGTGTATTCAGCTACGAGCAGTACTTC.

This clonotype showed up just a few times. This chain links TRBV14 with TRBJ1-1; D is perhaps TRBD1 (5 bases). The ends were cut back, 1 base at V and 4 bases at J, with 19 bases in the middle. The CDR3 is 17 amino acids. Germline lookup yields CDR1 SGHDN and CDR2 FVKESK. The CDR3 reads CASSQVAGTEGSTEAFF. Written as DNA, the CDR3 is TGTGCCAGCAGCCAAGTAGCGGGCACCGAGGGGAGCACTGAAGCTTTCTTT.

This clonotype has just a few counts. The chain combines TRBV20-1 with TRBJ2-7; D is unresolved. V dropped 4 bases and J dropped 2 bases, with 6 bases sitting between them. CDR3 length: 11 residues. The germline gives CDR1 DFQATT, CDR2 SNEGSKA (reference sequence). The DNA of the CDR3 is TGCAGTGCTACCTCCCCCTACGAGCAGTACTTC. Encoded protein: CSATSPYEQYF.

As concerns this clonotype: This clone may be a read error of a much larger clone one base away. The CDR3 ends on some other residue instead of the conserved phenylalanine or tryptophan, so this is likely a read error. The chain joins TRBV9 to TRBJ2-5; 10 nucleotides agree with TRBD1. The CDR3 contains 15 residues. The germline V gene has CDR1 SGDLS and CDR2 YYNGEE. Trimming took 4 bases from V and 4 from J; bases not matched to a gene: 7. This CDR3 is CASSSRTGGVETQYI. DNA for the CDR3: TGTGCCAGCAGCAGCCGGACAGGGGGTGTAGAGACCCAGTACATC.

This sequence joins TRBV30 and TRBJ2-3, with 11 positions matching TRBD2. The CDR3 covers 18 residues. Germline CDR1 GTSNPN, CDR2 SVGIG (reference sequence). V lost 0 bases and J lost 2; bases outside the gene matches: 10. This CDR3 is CAWSVVAGGGGDTDTQYF. CDR3 in DNA: TGTGCCTGGAGTGTAGTAGCGGGAGGGGGTGGAGACACAGATACGCAGTATTTT.

With respect to this clonotype: This could be a read error, since a much larger clone is one nucleotide away. The rearrangement links TRBV5-1 to TRBJ2-3; TRBD1 matches at 7 bases. The CDR3 loop spans 17 amino acids. CDR1 and CDR2 from the germline V gene are SGHRS and YFSETQ. The CDR3: CASSLETSKIGTDTRYF. The CDR3, as DNA: TGCGCCAGCAGCTTGGAAACCAGTAAGATTGGGACAGATACGCGGTATTTT.

The table lists this clonotype with many counts. The chain links TRBV20-1 to TRBJ2-7, with a weak D call TRBD2 (5 bases). Germline V gene lookup returns CDR1 DFQATT and CDR2 SNEGSKA (reference sequence). The CDR3 has 15 residues. The ends were cut back, 5 bases at V and 3 bases at J, with 20 bases in the middle. The CDR3 DNA sequence: TGCAGTGCTCGGCGGGTAGCCCACACCCTCTACGAGCAGTACTTC. This translates into CSARRVAHTLYEQYF.

The CDR3 loop reads CASSQTPGSETQYF. Here the CDR3 DNA reads TGCGCCAGCAGCCAAACCCCCGGGTCAGAGACCCAGTACTTC. The rearrangement joins TRBV4-1 to TRBJ2-5; D unclear. Deletions cut 2 bases from V and 4 bases from J, with 11 bases between. The germline V gene has CDR1 MGHRA and CDR2 YSYEKL. This CDR3 is 14 amino acids long.

This clonotype was observed a handful of times. The gene calls are TRBV9 and TRBJ2-1, with 7 bases lining up with TRBD2. Per germline, CDR1 SGDLS and CDR2 YYNGEE. The CDR3 contains 15 residues. The J segment lost 3 bases and the V segment lost 3 bases, leaving 6 bases of the junction unmatched. CDR3 nucleotides: TGTGCCAGCAGCGCCCTAGCGGACGTCTACAATGAGCAGTTCTTC. It codes for CASSALADVYNEQFF.

A word on this clonotype: The junction departs from germline at one end; a sequencing error may be responsible. The chain employs TRBV7-6 and TRBJ2-1; D not resolved. In germline, CDR1 is SGHVS, CDR2 FNYEAQ. The CDR3 is 14 residues long. The CDR3 region has the DNA TGTGCCAGCAGCTTAACTGGTTCCTACGATGAGCAGTTCTTC. It specifies CASSLTGSYDEQFF.

This clonotype was seen repeatedly, ten times or more. This chain connects TRBV7-2 to TRBJ2-3, with D possibly TRBD2 on 6 matching bases. This CDR3 contains 14 residues. Trimming removed 5 bases from V and 2 bases from J, with 11 bases in between. Germline CDR1 is SGHTA and CDR2 is FQGNSA. In DNA, the CDR3 is TGTGCCAGCAGCCCTATGGACTACACAGATACGCAGTATTTT. The encoded protein is CASSPMDYTDTQYF.

This clonotype was counted ten times or more. In DNA form, the CDR3 reads TGTGCCAGCCAGGGGCCCATCTCGATGAACACTGAAGCTTTCTTT. It encodes CASQGPISMNTEAFF. The chain links TRBV7-9 to TRBJ1-1; D perhaps matches TRBD1 (6 bases). This CDR3 spans 15 amino acids. CDR1 is SEHNR and CDR2 is FQNEAQ in the germline V gene (reference sequence). Trimming stripped 8 bases from V and 0 bases from J, with 16 bases between.

This clonotype appeared a few times. The rearrangement joins TRBV27 to TRBJ2-5, with D perhaps TRBD2 (6 bases). The CDR3 loop spans 15 amino acids. V lost 1 base and J lost 2, with 11 bases in between. Germline values: CDR1 MNHEY, CDR2 SMNVEV (reference sequence). CDR3 nucleotides: TGTGCCAGCAGTTTATGGGCCGGGGGACAAGAGACCCAGTACTTC. Protein product: CASSLWAGGQETQYF.

This clonotype was detected many times. This sequence joins TRBV13 and TRBJ1-1, with 9 bases lining up with TRBD1. Germline V gene sequence: CDR1 PRHDT, CDR2 FYEKMQ (reference sequence). With 3 bases clipped from V and 6 bases from J, the junction kept 5 bases outside the gene matches. The CDR3 totals 14 residues. This CDR3 reads CASSFGQGIAEAFF. The CDR3 DNA is TGTGCCAGCAGCTTCGGACAGGGGATCGCTGAAGCTTTCTTT.

The V gene is TRBV6-2 or TRBV6-3, the J gene TRBJ1-2, with D maybe TRBD1 (5 bases). Germline V CDR1 and CDR2: MNHEY, SVGEGT. V lost 7 bases, J lost 0 bases, and 15 bases lay in between. This CDR3 has 15 amino acids. The CDR3 DNA sequence: TGTGCCAGCACCGAACAGGAATATGCTAACTATGGCTACACCTTC. Translating it yields CASTEQEYANYGYTF.

Comment on this clonotype: It may be a read error: a sequence one base away is much more abundant. The chain couples TRBV6-2 or TRBV6-3 to TRBJ2-4; the D gene is possibly TRBD1 (5 bases). Germline V CDR1 and CDR2: MNHEY, SVGEGT. The CDR3 sequence is 16 residues long. Trimming cost V 6 bases and J 0 bases, with 15 bases left between them. CDR3 sequence: CASRKTVDLAKNIQYF. DNA of the CDR3: TGTGCCAGCAGGAAGACAGTAGACCTAGCCAAAAACATTCAGTACTTC.

This clonotype appeared many times. The chain is built from TRBV7-2 and TRBJ2-7, with D unclear. The ends were cut back, 6 bases at V and 7 bases at J, with 10 bases in the middle. Germline CDR1 reads SGHTA; CDR2 reads FQGNSA. This CDR3 region has 11 residues. The CDR3 loop reads CASRHSWEQYF. CDR3 sequence (DNA): TGTGCCAGCAGACATTCTTGGGAGCAGTACTTC.

This chain links TRBV7-2 with TRBJ1-1; D may be TRBD1 (6 bases). CDR3 length: 15 residues. With 4 bases removed from V and 1 base from J, the gap between germline ends came to 13 bases. Germline values: CDR1 SGHTA, CDR2 FQGNSA. The CDR3, as DNA: TGTGCCAGCAGCTCTACAGGGACCTGGAACACTGAAGCTTTCTTT. Protein sequence: CASSSTGTWNTEAFF.

Concerning this clonotype itself: A much larger clonotype is one base distant, so this may be a read error. The genes are TRBV30 and TRBJ2-5; the D is unclear. The length of the CDR3 is 15 residues. CDR1 is GTSNPN, CDR2 SVGIG, per germline (reference sequence). Trimming left V 6 bases short and J 2 bases short, with 19 bases between. DNA for the CDR3: TGTGCCTGCCGACCTGGATATTTAGGGCAAGAGACCCAGTACTTC. Translation: CACRPGYLGQETQYF.

The chain links TRBV12-3 or TRBV12-4 to TRBJ2-5; perhaps D is TRBD1 or TRBD2 (5 bases each). V lost 8 bases and J 0 bases, leaving 16 bases between the germline ends. This CDR3 has 15 amino acids. CDR3 sequence: CASAATGTNQETQYF. CDR3 in DNA: TGTGCCAGCGCCGCGACCGGGACCAACCAAGAGACCCAGTACTTC.

Remarks on this clonotype: A much larger clonotype is one base distant, so this may be a read error. This rearrangement joins TRBV19 to TRBJ1-4, with D unclear. V was cut by 8 bases and J by 6 bases, with 13 bases left in between. The CDR3 spans 13 residues. Germline CDR1 LNHDA, CDR2 SQIVND (reference sequence). In DNA form, the CDR3 reads TGTGCCAGTTATAACTTCTACGATGAAAAACTGTTTTTT. Protein: CASYNFYDEKLFF.

A word on this clonotype: This may be a read error: a much more frequent sequence differs by one nucleotide. The J gene is TRBJ2-7, the V gene TRBV4-3; D might be TRBD1 (6 bases). Germline V gene data show CDR1 as LGHNA and CDR2 as YSLEER. Trimming cost V 1 base and J 2 bases, with 9 bases left between them. This CDR3 has 14 residues. The CDR3 loop reads CASSQGHRAYEQYF. CDR3 DNA sequence: TGCGCCAGCAGCCAAGGGCACAGGGCCTACGAGCAGTACTTC.

This clonotype was counted a few times. This chain uses TRBV27 with TRBJ2-3; D unresolved. This CDR3 comprises 14 residues. CDR1 and CDR2 (germline): MNHEY, SMNVEV (reference sequence). Trimming took off 2 bases at V and 1 base at J, with 7 bases between the two ends. The CDR3 sequence: CASSLTLGTDTQYF. CDR3 bases: TGTGCCAGCAGTTTAACGCTGGGCACAGATACGCAGTATTTT.

In this sample, this clonotype turned up many times. This chain links TRBV28 with TRBJ1-5, with D tentatively TRBD1 (6 bases). CDR1 and CDR2 (germline): MDHEN, SYDVKM. V lost 5 bases and J 5 bases, leaving 13 bases between the germline ends. The CDR3 runs 14 residues. CDR3 nucleotides: TGTGCCAGCAGTCGTCGGGACAATCATCAGCCCCAGCATTTT. Amino acids: CASSRRDNHQPQHF.